These 5 T cell receptor beta chains came from one sample sequenced in a study of blood T cells in healthy people across ages. Through a sample-barcoded 5' primer and a J-beta primer mix, a second PCR was run for 7 to 11 cycles. TCRdb re-called the 5' RACE reads through MiXCR, storing one row per CDR3 protein. The profile shows under 700,000 distinct CDR3 sequences, around 24% of them singletons. These data also formed part of another study, on T cells of mothers and their children.

The specimen was blood. The receptors come from a boy younger than 18 in good health.

This clonotype has only a few counts. The chain links TRBV20-1 to TRBJ2-1, with a weak D call TRBD1 (5 bases). Germline assignment: CDR1 DFQATT and CDR2 SNEGSKA (reference sequence). Trimming stripped 1 base from V and 1 base from J, with 11 bases between. CDR3 length equals 15 residues. The CDR3 DNA reads TGCAGTGCTAGAGTTGGGGCGTCATCCTACAATGAGCAGTTCTTC. Its protein product is CSARVGASSYNEQFF.

This chain joins TRBV25-1 and TRBJ1-1; 8 nucleotides align to TRBD1. With V trimmed by 4 bases and J by 5 bases, 3 bases remained unmatched. CDR1 and CDR2 from the germline V gene are MGHDK and SYGVNS. There are 13 residues in the CDR3. The chain's CDR3 is CASSVTGGTEAFF. CDR3 DNA sequence: TGTGCCAGCAGTGTCACAGGGGGGACTGAAGCTTTCTTT.

A single count supports this clonotype. The chain joins TRBV6-2 or TRBV6-3 to TRBJ2-5, with unresolved D. The DNA end is a closer match to TRBJ2-7, so the J assignment may be wrong. Germline CDR1 is MNHEY and CDR2 is SVGEGT. The CDR3 loop spans 14 amino acids. The CDR3, as DNA: TGTGCCAGCAGTTACTCCGCGGCTACGGCCGAGCAGTACTTC. This gives the protein CASSYSAATAEQYF.

V is TRBV6-2 or TRBV6-3 and J is TRBJ2-3, with 12 bases identical to TRBD2. The ends lost 8 bases at V and 14 bases at J; junction bases unmatched: 5. The CDR3 loop spans 11 amino acids. From germline, CDR1 is MNHEY and CDR2 SVGEGT. The CDR3 coding sequence is TGTGCCAGCGGCCGACTAGCGGGAGTGTATTTT. This encodes CASGRLAGVYF.

A note on this clonotype: Relative to the germline gene, one junction end is altered; a read error may explain this. The chain combines TRBV5-6 with TRBJ2-1; D is possibly TRBD1 (5 bases). The CDR3 consists of 16 residues. From germline, CDR1 is SGHDT and CDR2 YYEEEE. DNA of the CDR3: TGTGCCAGCAGCTTGGCCATGGGGCAATCCTACGATGAGCAGTTCTTC. Protein sequence: CASSLAMGQSYDEQFF.